This paragraph reports one TCR beta chain. After removal of 6 bases from V and 5 bases from J, the junction contained 8 bases not matched to a gene. The CDR3 length is 15 residues. The germline V gene encodes CDR1 MDHEN and CDR2 SYDVKM. The entry originates in a study of blood T cell repertoires in COVID-19. Whole-study context: From the United States, Italy and Spain came samples of acute and convalescent COVID-19. In each case, the material was cDNA or gDNA derived from T cells, B-cell-depleted T cells, or PBMCs.

Produced via immunoSEQ multiplex PCR; TCRdb's table is partial and in-frame only. The data hold about 97,000 clones, with around 87% observed a single time. Sequencing input: peripheral blood. This receptor was taken from a human donor in a cohort sampled during active COVID-19. The chain carries TRBV28 and TRBJ2-7; TRBD2 matches at 12 bases. DNA for the CDR3: TGTGCCAGCAGGATCTCGACTAGCGGGAGAGACGAGCAGTACTTC. Protein: CASRISTSGRDEQYF.